These 10 T cell receptor beta chains were all obtained from the same sample, sequenced in a study of identical twins. TCRdb used MiXCR to reprocess the 5' RACE reads, holding one entry per CDR3 protein. The sample has about 890,000 distinct CDR3 sequences, roughly an eighth seen once. The same data also went into a second study, on yellow fever vaccine responses in identical twins.

Sequences were obtained from PBMCs. The receptors were sampled from a young woman in good health.

The chain has TRBV28 and TRBJ2-7; unclear D gene. Germline V gene data show CDR1 as MDHEN and CDR2 as SYDVKM. V was cut by 1 base and J by 7 bases, with 8 bases left in between. CDR3 size: 12 residues. Here the CDR3 reads CASSLSHKEQYF. CDR3 sequence (DNA): TGTGCCAGCAGTTTATCCCACAAAGAGCAGTACTTC. The entire variable domain, with the rest obtained from reference TRBV28 and TRBJ2-7, is as follows: DVKVTQSSRYLVKRTGEKVFLECVQDMDHENMFWYRQDPGLGLRLIYFSYDVKMKEKGDIPEGYSVSREKKERFSLILESASTNQTSMYLCASSLSHKEQYFGPGTRLTVT.

This clonotype was seen only a few times. J is TRBJ1-3 and V is TRBV12-3 or TRBV12-4, with D perhaps matching TRBD1 (5 bases). Between the trimmed V and J ends, which lost 7 bases and 4 bases, there was a span of 14 bases. The CDR3 is 14 residues long. The CDR3 region has the DNA TGTGCCAGCATTGCGATGGGGGTCGGAAACACCATATATTTT. Translation: CASIAMGVGNTIYF.

This clonotype was picked up a small number of times. V and J are TRBV6-1 and TRBJ1-6; D is possibly TRBD1 (6 bases). Trimming left V 6 bases short and J 8 bases short, with 17 bases between. CDR1 and CDR2 from the germline V gene are MNHNS and SASEGT. This CDR3 has 15 amino acids. CDR3 sequence: CASRRDRSGDSPLHF. The CDR3 coding sequence is TGTGCCAGCAGGCGCGACAGGAGCGGGGATTCACCCCTCCACTTT.

The genes are TRBV7-9 and TRBJ2-5; tentative D call: TRBD1 (5 bases). The CDR3 has 14 amino acids. The V end lost 4 bases, the J end lost 0 bases, and 9 bases lay between the germline ends. Germline CDR1 reads SEHNR; CDR2 reads FQNEAQ (reference sequence). CDR3 in amino acids: CASSWGRNQETQYF. The CDR3 coding sequence is TGTGCCAGCAGCTGGGGCAGAAACCAAGAGACCCAGTACTTC.

This clonotype has a count of ten or more. V and J are TRBV6-5 and TRBJ2-1; TRBD2 agrees at 7 bases. This CDR3 spans 16 amino acids. V was clipped by 0 bases and J by 4 bases; unmatched bases: 6. Germline V lookup: CDR1 MNHEY, CDR2 SVGAGI. The CDR3 DNA is TGTGCCAGCAGTTACTCCCGGCAGGGAGGGTACAATGAGCAGTTCTTC. Protein sequence: CASSYSRQGGYNEQFF.

This clonotype was recorded a few times. The DNA of the CDR3 is TGTGCCAGCAGTCCCGTTCATCCGGCGGGGTTCTCCTACAATGAGCAGTTCTTC. This sequence encodes CASSPVHPAGFSYNEQFF. This chain connects TRBV27 to TRBJ2-1, with D perhaps matching TRBD2 (6 bases). Germline CDR1 reads MNHEY; CDR2 reads SMNVEV (reference sequence). The CDR3 runs to 18 residues. V was clipped by 5 bases and J by 0 bases, with 20 bases between them.

This clonotype was detected ten times or more. J is TRBJ1-1 and V is TRBV27, with D possibly TRBD1 on 5 matching bases. This CDR3 has 16 amino acids. The ends were cut back, 5 bases at V and 0 bases at J, with 16 bases in the middle. Per the germline V gene, CDR1 is MNHEY and CDR2 is SMNVEV (reference sequence). The CDR3, as DNA: TGTGCCAGCAGTAGAGGGTTGGACAACATGAACACTGAAGCTTTCTTT. It codes for CASSRGLDNMNTEAFF.

V gene TRBV5-5 combines with J gene TRBJ2-7; D perhaps matches TRBD1 (5 bases). The CDR3 is 14 amino acids. V was pared by 0 bases and J by 6 bases, with 13 bases between. Per the germline V gene, CDR1 is SGHKS and CDR2 is YYEKEE (reference sequence). CDR3 loop: CASSLGAGFLEQYV. In DNA, the CDR3 is TGTGCCAGCAGCTTGGGGGCAGGGTTCCTCGAGCAGTACGTC.

There are many counts of this clonotype. The chain couples TRBV7-9 to TRBJ1-2; D remains unclear. Germline V gene data show CDR1 as SEHNR and CDR2 as FQNEAQ (reference sequence). The CDR3 has 17 amino acids. V lost 0 bases and J 6 bases, leaving 20 bases between the germline ends. CDR3 nucleotides: TGTGCCAGCAGCTTAGCGATGCAGGTCTGGGCCCGGGATGGCTACACCTTC. This sequence encodes CASSLAMQVWARDGYTF.

As to this clonotype: Because the CDR3 is missing its conserved closing phenylalanine or tryptophan, this is likely a read error. The J gene is TRBJ2-1, the V gene TRBV20-1, with a possible D match to TRBD2 (6 bases). This CDR3 region has 16 residues. Germline lookup yields CDR1 DFQATT and CDR2 SNEGSKA (reference sequence). The CDR3 here is CCAREARRASTHEQFV. CDR3 DNA sequence: TGCTGTGCTAGAGAAGCCCGGAGGGCCTCTACCCATGAGCAGTTCGTC.